Below are 19 T cell receptor beta chains sequenced from a single sample in a study of CD8+ T cells in alopecia areata. The treatment here: oral pan-JAK inhibitor, 5-10 mg twice daily. cDNA serving as the sequencing template came from extracted, reverse transcribed RNA. Generated by immunoSEQ multiplex PCR, the TCRdb table keeps only in-frame clones and is missing some. The sample records over 90,000 clones, about nine tenths being singletons. This specimen was CD8+ T cells sorted from blood, taken around week 31, from a patient treated with tofacitinib. These receptor sequences come from a human donor with alopecia areata.

The CDR3: CAWSVILAGADTQYF. The CDR3 nucleotides read TGTGCCTGGAGTGTTATTCTAGCTGGCGCAGATACGCAGTATTTT. The V gene is TRBV30, the J gene TRBJ2-3; a weak D match, TRBD2 (5 bases). Trimming removed 0 bases from V and 4 bases from J, with 14 bases in between. CDR3 length equals 15 residues. In germline, CDR1 is GTSNPN, CDR2 SVGIG (reference sequence).

This clone was picked up a small number of times. This sequence joins TRBV19 and TRBJ2-1, with D uncertain. The CDR3 sequence is 16 residues long. Germline CDR1 LNHDA, CDR2 SQIVND (reference sequence). V gave up 4 bases and J gave up 7 bases, with 20 bases separating them. The CDR3 DNA sequence: TGTGCCAGTAGTACCCCCGGGCAGGCATCCTTTAATGAGCAGTTCTTC. Protein sequence: CASSTPGQASFNEQFF.

This clone occurred a few times. The V call is TRBV5-4, the J call TRBJ2-7; D possibly corresponds to TRBD1 (6 bases). V lost 1 base, J lost 6 bases, and 11 bases lay in between. The CDR3 extends over 13 amino acids. CDR1 and CDR2 from the germline V gene are SGHNT and YYREEE (reference sequence). The CDR3 is CASSLTGWVEQYF. The CDR3 nucleotides read TGTGCCAGCAGCTTGACAGGGTGGGTCGAGCAGTACTTC. The full variable domain, completed using reference TRBV5-4 and TRBJ2-7, is ETGVTQSPTHLIKTRGQQVTLRCSSQSGHNTVSWYQQALGQGPQFIFQYYREEENGRGNFPPRFSGLQFPNYSSELNVNALELDDSALYLCASSLTGWVEQYFGPGTRLTVT.

In this sample, this clone turned up once. V usage is TRBV27 and J usage is TRBJ1-2; D is unresolved. Germline V gene sequence: CDR1 MNHEY, CDR2 SMNVEV (reference sequence). The CDR3 runs to 13 residues. V lost 8 bases and J lost 2, with 12 bases in between. The CDR3 is CASQAGQNYGYTF. The CDR3 DNA sequence: TGTGCCAGCCAAGCCGGGCAGAACTATGGCTACACCTTC.

There are a few counts of this clone. CDR3 DNA sequence: TGTGCTAGTGGTTTTAGGTTACTGGGGGCGCAGAACACTGAAGCTTTCTTT. Amino acid sequence: CASGFRLLGAQNTEAFF. The chain is built from TRBV12-5 and TRBJ1-1, with a possible D match to TRBD1 (6 bases). CDR1 LGHNT and CDR2 FRNRAP come from the germline V gene. The length of the CDR3 is 17 residues. Trimming stripped 3 bases from V and 1 base from J, with 18 bases between.

V is TRBV7-8 and J is TRBJ1-5, with 9 bases aligning to TRBD1. Germline V gene lookup returns CDR1 SGHVS and CDR2 FQNEAQ. V gave up 5 bases and J gave up 7 bases; unmatched junction bases: 9. CDR3 length: 15 residues. The CDR3 nucleotides read TGTGCCAGCAGCCGGACAGGGGAGACGGGACAGCCCCAGCATTTT. Translation: CASSRTGETGQPQHF.

This sequence joins TRBV30 and TRBJ2-7, with TRBD2 matching 8 bases. The CDR3 length is 14 residues. With V trimmed by 2 bases and J by 7 bases, 10 bases remained unmatched. CDR1 is GTSNPN, CDR2 SVGIG, per germline (reference sequence). CDR3 residues: CAWSHRGGPREQYF. CDR3 nucleotide sequence: TGTGCCTGGAGTCACCGGGGGGGCCCAAGGGAGCAGTACTTC.

V and J are TRBV7-8 and TRBJ1-2; weak D call: TRBD1 (6 bases). The V end was cut by 2 bases, the J end by 4 bases, with 11 bases between. Germline CDR1 reads SGHVS; CDR2 reads FQNEAQ. This CDR3 region has 14 residues. Here the CDR3 reads CASSLNRDVYGYTF. DNA for the CDR3: TGTGCCAGCAGCTTAAACAGGGACGTCTATGGCTACACCTTC. The variable domain in full, with the rest retrieved from reference TRBV7-8 and TRBJ1-2, is GAGVSQSPRYKVAKRGQDVALRCDPISGHVSLFWYQQALGQGPEFLTYFQNEAQLDKSGLPSDRFFAERPEGSVSTLKIQRTQQEDSAVYLCASSLNRDVYGYTFGSGTRLTVV.

The sample holds one count of this clone. The chain is built from TRBV5-1 and TRBJ1-5, with TRBD1 as a possible D gene (6 bases). CDR1 and CDR2 (germline): SGHRS, YFSETQ. The germline V and J ends were trimmed by 4 bases and 3 bases, with 14 bases remaining between them. CDR3 length: 15 residues. CDR3 region: CASSPRGGLNQPQHF. The CDR3 DNA is TGCGCCAGCAGCCCGAGGGGGGGGCTCAATCAGCCCCAGCATTTT.

The chain is built from TRBV25-1 and TRBJ1-1; D might be TRBD1 (6 bases). V shed 4 bases and J shed 3 bases, with 9 bases lying between them. The CDR3 totals 13 residues. The germline V gene encodes CDR1 MGHDK and CDR2 SYGVNS. CDR3 region: CASSVAGDTEAFF. DNA for the CDR3: TGTGCCAGCAGTGTCGCAGGGGACACTGAAGCTTTCTTT.

The J gene is TRBJ2-1, the V gene TRBV5-1; D ambiguous. V lost 0 bases, J lost 4 bases, and 5 bases lay in between. Germline assignment: CDR1 SGHRS and CDR2 YFSETQ. This CDR3 is 13 amino acids long. The CDR3 DNA reads TGCGCCAGCAGCTTGGATTGGTACAATGAGCAGTTCTTC. As protein: CASSLDWYNEQFF.

The chain couples TRBV7-2 to TRBJ2-3; 7 bases map to TRBD2. J gave up 0 bases and V 1 base, and 7 bases lay outside the gene matches. This CDR3 spans 17 amino acids. Germline V gene lookup returns CDR1 SGHTA and CDR2 FQGNSA. The CDR3 nucleotides are TGTGCCAGCAGCTTAGAGTATAGCGGGTGGAGCACAGATACGCAGTATTTT. Translated: CASSLEYSGWSTDTQYF.

The genes are TRBV27 and TRBJ1-1; D gene unclear. The CDR3 spans 13 residues. Germline V CDR1 and CDR2: MNHEY, SMNVEV (reference sequence). Trimming took 6 bases from V and 2 from J, leaving 10 bases between them. CDR3 amino acids: CASSRGLNTEAFF. CDR3 bases: TGTGCCAGCAGCAGAGGATTAAACACTGAAGCTTTCTTT.

The chain joins TRBV27 to TRBJ1-1; a weak D match, TRBD1 (6 bases). In germline, CDR1 is MNHEY, CDR2 SMNVEV (reference sequence). The CDR3 sequence is 15 residues long. V lost 4 bases and J lost 2, with 14 bases in between. CDR3 protein: CASSSQTDRNTEAFF. The DNA of the CDR3 is TGTGCCAGCAGTTCTCAAACGGACAGAAACACTGAAGCTTTCTTT.

The genes are TRBV7-9 and TRBJ2-7; D might be TRBD1 or TRBD2, each matching 5 bases. The germline V gene encodes CDR1 SEHNR and CDR2 FQNEAQ (reference sequence). This CDR3 has 14 residues. Deletions cut 1 base from V and 3 bases from J, with 10 bases between. The CDR3 nucleotides read TGTGCCAGCAGCTTAGGGGACGCAGGCTACGAGCAGTACTTC. Protein: CASSLGDAGYEQYF.

The chain employs TRBV5-6 and TRBJ2-7, with D possibly being TRBD1 (6 bases). The CDR3 loop spans 12 amino acids. V gave up 6 bases and J gave up 0 bases, with 7 bases separating them. The V gene's germline CDR1 is SGHDT and CDR2 YYEEEE. CDR3 nucleotide sequence: TGTGCCAGCAAGGACAGCTCCTACGAGCAGTACTTC. It specifies CASKDSSYEQYF.

In regard to this clone: Different DNA sequences within this sample yield the same CDR3. The chain recombines TRBV9 with TRBJ2-3; D is tentatively TRBD1 or TRBD2 (6 bases each). This CDR3 is 13 amino acids long. Germline V lookup: CDR1 SGDLS, CDR2 YYNGEE. Trimming took off 0 bases at V and 6 bases at J, with 8 bases between the two ends. CDR3 loop: CASSVGGADTQYF. CDR3 nucleotide sequence: TGTGCCAGCAGCGTAGGGGGGGCGGATACGCAGTATTTT.

This CDR3 reads CASSAGLAVAKNIQYF. CDR3 nucleotide sequence: TGTGCCAGCAGTGCAGGACTAGCGGTAGCCAAAAACATTCAGTACTTC. The chain links TRBV27 to TRBJ2-4, with 10 bases lining up with TRBD2. CDR3 length: 16 residues. Germline V gene lookup returns CDR1 MNHEY and CDR2 SMNVEV (reference sequence). The V and J ends lost 5 bases and 0 bases, in that order; junction bases with no gene match: 4.

This clone was seen only once. CDR3 loop: CASSRLAGGPVEQYF. In nucleotides, the CDR3 is TGTGCCAGCAGCCGTTTGGCGGGAGGGCCTGTCGAGCAGTACTTC. The V call is TRBV7-9, the J call TRBJ2-5, with 9 nucleotides matching TRBD2. The J call is doubtful: the DNA matches TRBJ2-7 better. CDR1 is SEHNR and CDR2 is FQNEAQ in the germline V gene (reference sequence). The CDR3 runs to 15 residues.